This paragraph reports one T cell receptor beta chain. The V gene's germline CDR1 is DFQATT and CDR2 SNEGSKA (reference sequence). Trimming cost V 0 bases and J 7 bases; bases outside gene matches: 8. The length of the CDR3 is 16 residues. The data stem from a study of CD8 T cells in Susac syndrome. After extraction with the RNeasy kit, about 0.45 to 1 ug of the RNA was reverse transcribed using random hexamers. TCRdb recomputed calls from the immunoSEQ multiplex PCR reads with MiXCR, one row per CDR3 protein. The sample contains approximately 77,000 distinct CDR3 sequences, 85% to 95% of which appear only once.

This receptor was identified in a human donor with Susac syndrome. Sequencing was done on a sample of CD4+ T cells from PBMCs. This chain connects TRBV20-1 to TRBJ2-1, with 11 bases fitting TRBD2. The CDR3 loop is CSAREVAGGRWNEQFF. In nucleotides, the CDR3 is TGCAGTGCTAGAGAGGTAGCGGGAGGGAGATGGAATGAGCAGTTCTTC.